This entry describes one T cell receptor (beta chain). Its specificity is not known. The total RNA that was extracted per sample amounted to at least 6 micrograms. This specimen belongs to a study of blood T cells in healthy people across ages. Study-wide findings and caveats: Relative to aged donors, long-lived donors carried more naive CD4+ cells and displayed higher diversity.

In germline, CDR1 is DFQATT, CDR2 SNEGSKA (reference sequence). CDR3 size: 14 residues. Trimming removed 6 bases from V and 5 bases from J; junction bases left unmatched: 11. For the second PCR, which ran for about 6 to 11 cycles, a sample-barcoded 5' primer and a J-beta primer mix were used. TCRdb called the 5' RACE reads again in MiXCR, with one record for every CDR3 protein. The sample comprises over 600,000 distinct CDR3 sequences, roughly 56% of which are singletons, and under 30% rests with the top ten. This TCR was recovered from a man between 35 and 55 years old in good health. Sequencing used blood. The V call is TRBV20-1, the J call TRBJ2-5; 8 nucleotides line up with TRBD2. CDR3 region: CSALIAGLGETQYF. The CDR3 coding sequence is TGCAGTGCGTTGATAGCGGGATTGGGGGAGACCCAGTACTTC.